The clone carrying this T cell receptor beta chain has more than one count but fewer than ten. Its specificity is unknown. Everyone who donated was a healthy Caucasian. TCRdb reprocessed the 5' RACE reads via MiXCR and lists one record per CDR3 protein. This table has about 500,000 distinct CDR3 sequences, more than 13% appearing once. This entry belongs to a study of identical twins. The V gene lost 6 bases and the J gene lost 5 bases, with 10 bases spanning the gap. This CDR3 has 13 amino acids. Whole-study results and caveats: Sequences that were out-of-frame, alpha and twin-shared displayed an excess of low generation probability. Insertions were reduced in abundant cord blood beta clonotypes but not in memory repertoires. Out-of-frame TCR alpha sharing in monozygotic twins exceeded recombination model predictions.

This sample also appeared in a second study, on yellow fever vaccine responses in identical twins.

Sequenced material: CD4+ T cells sorted from blood. This sequence joins TRBV12-3 or TRBV12-4 and TRBJ2-2; D perhaps matches TRBD2 (6 bases). The source is a woman younger than 30 in good health. The CDR3 nucleotides read TGTGCCAGCAGGCGGGAAGGGACCGGGGAGCTGTTTTTT. Translated, it gives CASRREGTGELFF.